Detailed here is one T cell receptor beta chain. Its antigen has not been determined. No base qualities exist here, and no much larger clone lies one base off it. This sample stems from a study of blood T cell repertoires in COVID-19 (TCRdb year 2020). Context from the whole study: Samples from collaborators originated in the United States, Italy and Spain and spanned both the acute and convalescent phases of COVID-19. Subjects who had been exposed to COVID-19, were actively infected with it, or had recovered from it provided the deeply sampled blood TCRbeta repertoires that made up the dataset. A de-identified subject ID, COVID-19 status, age in years and sex were almost always included in the sample metadata. Samples were obtained from the ongoing ImmuneRACE study (first 160 participants) and from some 1,300 subjects provided by 6 global collaborators. Where available, HLA class I and class II types were taken from metadata supplied by the sample provider and were not determined by assay-based typing. The repertoires were released in a freely available public database intended as a resource for research on the immune response to SARS-CoV-2. The material from the prospective study consisted of cDNA or gDNA derived from T cells, B-cell-depleted T cells, or PBMCs. The study at large found these results: The amount of clinical and demographic metadata varied by source and participant and was provided uncurated.

TCRbeta CDR3 regions were amplified from genomic DNA using the immunoSEQ Assay, a bias-controlled multiplex PCR. Concerning the study's data processing: The number of nucleated cells in each sample was estimated from the amplification of reference gene primers within the assay. To quantify the absolute abundance of each unique TCRbeta CDR3 rearrangement, sequence reads were collapsed and filtered. For each sample, productive Simpson clonality was calculated as the square root of Simpson's diversity index across productive rearrangements. Sourced from immuneACCESS, this table was stored by TCRdb with only in-frame sequences that have V and J called. A share of the clones is absent; for the studies checked, an unresolved V gene accounts for under half, and the remainder has no known explanation. V and J calls and clone size are copied from that table; D and trimming were computed from the DNA. In all, the sample holds some 220,000 clones, and around 84% of those were seen once. The ten largest clones take up 15% to 20% of the sample.

Here V drops 7 bases and J drops 6 bases, and the junction holds 11 bases not matched to any gene. The germline V gene (reference sequence) sets CDR1 to MNHEY and CDR2 to SMNVEV. From its cysteine to its phenylalanine, the CDR3 spans 14 amino acids. The kept DNA is CDR3 alone, 42 bases in frame from the first base. Collaborating institutions collected whole blood in K2EDTA tubes following their own protocols. For TCRbeta analysis, collaborators shipped samples in one of three forms: frozen whole blood, isolated PBMCs, or DNA extracted from either of those sample types. This TCR was recovered from a woman over 75 with active or convalescent COVID-19. What was sequenced was peripheral blood. The V and J segments used are TRBV27 and TRBJ1-1, with 7 middle bases fitting TRBD1. The CDR3 reads CASIKIQGFSEAFF. The DNA sequence reads TGTGCCAGCATTAAGATACAGGGGTTTTCTGAAGCTTTCTTT.